A selection of T cell receptor beta chains follows, all from one sample in a study of graft-versus-host responses after intestinal transplantation. These receptors' antigens are unknown. Clones were sequenced by immunoSEQ multiplex PCR, and TCRdb holds only the in-frame ones, with some missing. The sample includes around 90,000 clones, roughly 92% seen only once; the top ten take around 0.33%. The sequencing used unstimulated CD4+ T cells sorted from spleen or lymph node cells, collected before intestinal transplant. Receptor source: a human donor who received an intestinal transplant. The CDR3 runs from the conserved cysteine through the conserved F or W. D genes are given only for firm matches. Where a row states a size, it is once, few, many or the class of an expanded clone; other rows omit it.

j_call | v_call | d_call | clone_size | cdr3_aa | cdr3_nt
TRBJ2-3 | TRBV12-5 | . | . | CASGTGNTDTQYF | TGTGCTAGTGGGACGGGTAACACAGATACGCAGTATTTT
TRBJ2-5 | TRBV29-1 | TRBD2 | once | CSVGLLAGGMGETQYF | TGCAGCGTTGGGTTGCTAGCGGGAGGGATGGGAGAGACCCAGTACTTC
TRBJ2-7 | TRBV5-6 | . | . | CASSLEAGPYEQYF | TGTGCCAGCAGCTTGGAAGCAGGCCCTTACGAGCAGTACTTC
TRBJ2-7 | TRBV5-6 | . | . | CASSLLREQYF | TGTGCCAGCAGCCTTCTACGCGAGCAGTACTTC
TRBJ2-7 | TRBV4-1 | TRBD2 | . | CASSQVLLAGAWYEQYF | TGCGCCAGCAGCCAAGTCCTCCTAGCGGGGGCCTGGTACGAGCAGTACTTC
TRBJ1-5 | TRBV29-1 | TRBD1 | . | CSVSGTGMNQPQHF | TGCAGCGTTTCAGGGACAGGGATGAATCAGCCCCAGCATTTT
TRBJ2-2 | TRBV15 | . | . | CATSRALNTGELFF | TGTGCCACCAGCAGAGCACTTAACACCGGGGAGCTGTTTTTT
TRBJ1-1 | TRBV30 | . | . | CAWSTPGTANTEAFF | TGTGCCTGGAGTACCCCCGGGACGGCGAACACTGAAGCTTTCTTT
TRBJ1-1 | TRBV29-1 | . | . | CSVGRGPEAFF | TGCAGCGTTGGCCGAGGTCCTGAAGCTTTCTTT
TRBJ2-1 | TRBV5-4 | . | once | CASSPDSSYNEQFF | TGTGCCAGCAGCCCCGATAGCTCCTACAATGAGCAGTTCTTC
TRBJ2-1 | TRBV6-6 | . | . | CASSLASKGTLFF | TGTGCCAGCTCCCTGGCATCAAAGGGAACCCTGTTCTTC
TRBJ1-4 | TRBV25-1 | TRBD1 | . | CASSARSTGGDEKLFF | TGTGCCAGCAGTGCCCGGTCGACAGGGGGGGATGAAAAACTGTTTTTT
TRBJ1-1 | TRBV7-9 | . | . | CASSLGTNTEAFF | TGTGCCAGCAGCTTAGGTACGAACACTGAAGCTTTCTTT
TRBJ1-3 | TRBV6-1 | . | once | CASNRGNTIYF | TGTGCCAGCAACCGGGGAAACACCATATATTTT
TRBJ1-1 | TRBV19 | TRBD1 | . | CASSHRGLVTEAFF | TGTGCCAGTAGTCATAGGGGGCTAGTCACTGAAGCTTTCTTT
TRBJ2-7 | TRBV19 | TRBD1 | . | CASLHGTGVSYEQYF | TGTGCCAGTTTGCATGGGACAGGGGTTTCCTACGAGCAGTACTTC
TRBJ1-1 | TRBV6-5 | . | . | CASITRGHTEAFF | TGTGCCAGCATTACCAGGGGTCACACTGAAGCTTTCTTT
TRBJ2-7 | TRBV19 | TRBD2 | . | CASSRASGGNTYEQYF | TGTGCCAGTAGTCGGGCTAGCGGGGGGAACACCTACGAGCAGTACTTC
TRBJ1-1 | TRBV10-2 | . | once | CASSEYRNTEAFF | TGCGCCAGCAGTGAGTACAGGAACACTGAAGCTTTCTTT
TRBJ2-5 | TRBV9 | . | . | CASSVTALQETQYF | TGTGCCAGCAGCGTCACAGCCCTCCAAGAGACCCAGTACTTC
TRBJ2-7 | TRBV7-9 | . | . | CASSPRTVNLYEQYF | TGTGCCAGCAGCCCCAGGACAGTCAACCTCTACGAGCAGTACTTC
TRBJ1-6 | TRBV4-1 | . | . | CASSQGGWNSPLHF | TGCGCCAGCAGCCAAGGGGGGTGGAATTCACCCCTCCACTTT
TRBJ2-2 | TRBV6-4 | TRBD2 | . | CASSDSGLANTGELFF | TGTGCCAGCAGTGACTCAGGACTAGCAAACACCGGGGAGCTGTTTTTT
TRBJ2-1 | TRBV28 | TRBD1 | . | CASSLSGTGLYNEQFF | TGTGCCAGCAGTTTATCGGGGACAGGGCTTTACAATGAGCAGTTCTTC
TRBJ2-3 | TRBV7-3 | . | . | CASSLTVRGDTQYF | TGTGCCAGCAGCTTAACGGTCCGTGGGGATACGCAGTATTTT
TRBJ2-1 | TRBV5-1 | TRBD2 | . | CASSARPPLAGGSYNEQFF | TGCGCCAGCAGCGCCCGGCCCCCACTAGCGGGGGGCTCCTACAATGAGCAGTTCTTC
TRBJ2-1 | TRBV29-1 | . | . | CSAATGVFYNEQFF | TGCAGCGCCGCGACGGGAGTCTTTTACAATGAGCAGTTCTTC
TRBJ1-2 | TRBV2 | . | . | CASSEALSLYGYTF | TGTGCCAGCAGTGAAGCCCTCAGTTTATATGGCTACACCTTC
TRBJ2-5 | TRBV5-4 | TRBD2 | . | CASSRGTSGYQETQYF | TGTGCCAGCAGCCGAGGGACTAGCGGATACCAAGAGACCCAGTACTTC
TRBJ1-5 | TRBV7-9 | TRBD1 | . | CASSPQGASNQPQHF | TGTGCCAGCAGCCCACAGGGGGCTAGCAATCAGCCCCAGCATTTT
TRBJ1-5 | TRBV4-1 | . | . | CASSPGLRSNQPQHF | TGCGCCAGCAGCCCGGGACTTCGTAGCAATCAGCCCCAGCATTTT
TRBJ2-1 | TRBV2 | TRBD2 | . | CASSDGTSGNNEQFF | TGTGCCAGCAGTGATGGGACTAGCGGAAACAATGAGCAGTTCTTC
TRBJ1-5 | TRBV27 | TRBD1 | . | CASSFGGQNQPQHF | TGTGCCAGCAGTTTCGGGGGACAGAATCAGCCCCAGCATTTT
TRBJ1-1 | TRBV5-8 | TRBD1 | . | CASSFGQGPNTEAFF | TGTGCCAGCAGCTTCGGACAGGGCCCGAACACTGAAGCTTTCTTT
TRBJ1-5 | TRBV10-3 | . | few | CAISDSRDQPQHF | TGTGCCATCAGTGACAGCCGAGATCAGCCCCAGCATTTT
TRBJ1-2 | TRBV5-1 | . | . | CASSRDAYYGYTF | TGCGCCAGCAGCCGGGACGCATACTATGGCTACACCTTC
TRBJ2-5 | TRBV15 | . | . | CATSRDAGQETQYF | TGTGCCACCAGCAGAGATGCGGGACAAGAGACCCAGTACTTC